The next 9 T cell receptor beta chains were all read from a single sample in a study of T-cell reconstitution after alpha-beta-depleted transplantation in children. Construction of the TCRbeta library involved unique molecular identifiers. TCRdb re-called the PCR reads with MiXCR, one entry per CDR3 protein. The sample includes some 200,000 distinct CDR3 sequences, 7% to 9% of them seen just once. The sequencing used PBMCs, mostly from graft donor cells, collected 360 days after TCRalphabeta/CD19-depleted stem cell transplant. The origin of the receptors is a male patient under 10 years old who had a stem cell transplant for acute myeloid leukemia, so the T cells may come from the graft donor.

Remarks on this clonotype: This may be a read error: a much more frequent sequence differs by one nucleotide. The rearrangement links TRBV9 to TRBJ2-2; no clear D. CDR3 length: 12 residues. Germline-derived CDR1 and CDR2 are SGDLS and YYNGEE. V was pared by 1 base and J by 9 bases, with 7 bases between. Here the CDR3 reads CASSVRRRELFF. CDR3 sequence (DNA): TGTGCCAGCAGCGTACGGAGACGGGAGCTGTTTTTT.

The chain recombines TRBV6-5 with TRBJ2-7; TRBD1 aligns across 7 bases. CDR3 length equals 12 residues. V gave up 5 bases and J gave up 6 bases; unmatched junction bases: 4. CDR1 is MNHEY and CDR2 is SVGAGI in the germline V gene. The CDR3 DNA is TGTGCCAGCAGTACGTCAGGGGGCGAGCAGTACGTC. Amino acid sequence: CASSTSGGEQYV.

This clonotype occurred many times. This chain connects TRBV5-1 to TRBJ1-6; D unresolved. The V gene's germline CDR1 is SGHRS and CDR2 YFSETQ. The CDR3 contains 13 residues. Trimming took off 0 bases at V and 9 bases at J, with 7 bases between the two ends. The CDR3 bases are TGCGCCAGCAGCTTGGTTGAGACTTCACCCCTCCACTTT. Translation gives CASSLVETSPLHF.

In this sample, this clonotype turned up many times. The gene calls are TRBV29-1 and TRBJ2-3; D not certain. Trimming removed 6 bases from V and 4 bases from J, with 8 bases in between. Germline CDR1 reads SQVTM; CDR2 reads ANQGSEA. The CDR3 extends over 11 amino acids. In nucleotides, the CDR3 is TGCAGCGTCATGGTCCCAGATACGCAGTATTTT. This translates into CSVMVPDTQYF.

In this sample, this clonotype turned up many times. The chain is built from TRBV5-1 and TRBJ2-7, with D uncertain. Looked up from germline, CDR1 is SGHRS and CDR2 is YFSETQ. The CDR3 is made up of 13 amino acids. V was clipped by 0 bases and J by 3 bases, with 7 bases between them. DNA of the CDR3: TGCGCCAGCAGCTTGGTACCTGACTACGAGCAGTACTTC. Protein: CASSLVPDYEQYF.

This clonotype appeared a few times. The V gene is TRBV2, the J gene TRBJ2-1; TRBD2 aligns across 9 bases. Germline V CDR1 and CDR2: SNHLY, FYNNEI. The CDR3 consists of 12 residues. The V segment lost 3 bases and the J segment 15 bases; nucleotides outside the gene matches: 6. The CDR3 bases are TGTGCCAGCAGTGATGTAGCGGGAGTGGGGTTCTTC. Protein sequence: CASSDVAGVGFF.

This clonotype has more than one count but fewer than ten. The chain combines TRBV20-1 with TRBJ1-2; D uncertain. Germline V lookup: CDR1 DFQATT, CDR2 SNEGSKA (reference sequence). This CDR3 is 15 amino acids long. V dropped 0 bases and J dropped 4 bases, with 15 bases sitting between them. DNA for the CDR3: TGCAGTGCTAGAGAGAGTACAGAGATTTTCTATGGCTACACCTTC. Translating gives CSARESTEIFYGYTF.

The rearrangement links TRBV12-3 or TRBV12-4 to TRBJ1-3, with 8 positions matching TRBD1. V was pared by 5 bases and J by 4 bases, with 13 bases of the junction left unmatched. The CDR3 has 17 residues. CDR3 protein: CASSVRTGIVFGNTIYF. DNA for the CDR3: TGTGCCAGCAGTGTCCGGACAGGGATCGTGTTCGGAAACACCATATATTTT.

This clonotype was counted many times. Written as DNA, the CDR3 is TGTGCCAGCAGTTTCCGCCAGCGCACAGATACGCAGTATTTT. Protein product: CASSFRQRTDTQYF. The V gene is TRBV12-3 or TRBV12-4, the J gene TRBJ2-3; D is unresolved. V lost 3 bases, J lost 1 base, and 8 bases lay in between. The CDR3 length is 14 residues.